This T cell receptor (beta chain) was captured in a study of blood T cell repertoires in COVID-19. The germline V and J ends were trimmed by 9 bases and 0 bases, with 9 bases remaining between them. Germline assignment: CDR1 LNHDA and CDR2 SQIVND (reference sequence). The CDR3 runs 13 residues. Sequencing was performed with immunoSEQ multiplex PCR; in TCRdb, only in-frame clones are kept and a portion is missing. The repertoire holds more than 85,000 clones, with roughly 82% as singletons. The rearrangement links TRBV19 to TRBJ1-5; D not resolved. This clonotype was obtained from a woman in her sixties with acute or convalescent COVID-19. The specimen sequenced was peripheral blood. The CDR3, as DNA: TGTGCCAGCTCGCTCAGTAGCAATCAGCCCCAGCATTTT. Protein: CASSLSSNQPQHF. The full variable domain, its missing parts supplied by reference TRBV19 and TRBJ1-5, is DGGITQSPKYLFRKEGQNVTLSCEQNLNHDAMYWYRQDPGQGLRLIYYSQIVNDFQKGDIAEGYSVSREKKESFPLTVTSAQKNPTAFYLCASSLSSNQPQHFGDGTRLSIL.